This is a list of T cell receptor beta chains from one sample in a study of shared clonotypes between healthy human individuals. Data came from immunoSEQ multiplex PCR; TCRdb stores just in-frame clones and leaves some out. The profile shows about 480,000 clones, over 60% of them singletons. The sample comprised PBMCs. These receptors were obtained from a woman aged 40-49 years in good health. Some clones in this sample may be carry-over from other donors' samples. The conserved cysteine and the conserved F or W are not part of the CDR3 here. A D gene is named only where the DNA matches it firmly.

cdr3_aa: ASSSRQGGDEQY
d_call: TRBD1
v_call: TRBV6-6

cdr3_aa: ASSKQANEKLF
d_call: NA
v_call: TRBV7-6

cdr3_aa: ASSSTGDSNQPQH
d_call: TRBD1
v_call: TRBV5-1

cdr3_aa: ASSRPGLAEETQY
d_call: TRBD2
v_call: TRBV4-2

cdr3_aa: ASRTGTGVGEKLF
d_call: TRBD1
v_call: TRBV7-2

cdr3_aa: ASSFAGVGYEQY
d_call: TRBD2
v_call: TRBV5-1

cdr3_aa: ASSPRSGTKNTEAF
d_call: NA
v_call: TRBV18

cdr3_aa: ASSEPGQGPDTQY
d_call: TRBD1
v_call: TRBV10-1

cdr3_aa: ASSYMRGSEQF
d_call: NA
v_call: TRBV6-5

cdr3_aa: ASSLAHGGLSTNEKLF
d_call: NA
v_call: TRBV7-6

cdr3_aa: ASSLSLNTEAF
d_call: NA
v_call: TRBV5-8

cdr3_aa: ASSRPRQGANGYT
d_call: TRBD1
v_call: TRBV27

cdr3_aa: ASSQTGGLRVPQH
d_call: TRBD1
v_call: TRBV19

cdr3_aa: ASSYDWAYEQY
d_call: NA
v_call: TRBV7-2

cdr3_aa: ASSQRLTYEQY
d_call: NA
v_call: TRBV4-1

cdr3_aa: AWRIRGQGNEQY
d_call: TRBD1
v_call: TRBV30

cdr3_aa: ASSLASGRTDEQF
d_call: TRBD2
v_call: TRBV28

cdr3_aa: ASSPDRRPETQY
d_call: NA
v_call: TRBV7-7

cdr3_aa: ASSLSWGRGNQPQH
d_call: NA
v_call: TRBV7-2

cdr3_aa: ASSLGQSQETQY
d_call: NA
v_call: TRBV5-1

cdr3_aa: ASSYSRDRSTDTQY
d_call: TRBD1
v_call: TRBV6-6

cdr3_aa: ASSPGLVRDYNEQF
d_call: TRBD2
v_call: TRBV4-2

cdr3_aa: AITGLAGGTGELF
d_call: TRBD2
v_call: TRBV10-3

cdr3_aa: ASSGKGLANTGELF
d_call: TRBD2
v_call: TRBV4-3

cdr3_aa: ALTPSGVYNEQF
d_call: TRBD2
v_call: TRBV10-3

cdr3_aa: ASSLGTGEETQY
d_call: TRBD1
v_call: TRBV5-6

cdr3_aa: ASSLGASNTGELF
d_call: NA
v_call: TRBV7-3

cdr3_aa: ASSFEYQETQY
d_call: NA
v_call: TRBV28

cdr3_aa: ASSQSGGAPYEQY
d_call: NA
v_call: TRBV7-2

cdr3_aa: ASSLPEYGYT
d_call: NA
v_call: TRBV5-8

cdr3_aa: ASSRRQGGEQY
d_call: TRBD1
v_call: TRBV7-6

cdr3_aa: SAPGSTEAF
d_call: NA
v_call: TRBV20-1

cdr3_aa: ASSFSPKETQY
d_call: NA
v_call: TRBV5-6

cdr3_aa: SAPNEGPQH
d_call: NA
v_call: TRBV20-1

cdr3_aa: ASRGGNTEAF
d_call: NA
v_call: TRBV6-5

cdr3_aa: ASSFGSGRGGNYEQY
d_call: TRBD2
v_call: TRBV5-6

cdr3_aa: AWSGGREETQY
d_call: NA
v_call: TRBV30

cdr3_aa: ASSDFSGRAADTQY
d_call: TRBD2
v_call: TRBV28

cdr3_aa: SVSGTASGEQY
d_call: TRBD1
v_call: TRBV29-1

cdr3_aa: ASSYGYLQGAYEQY
d_call: TRBD1
v_call: TRBV6-5

cdr3_aa: ASSPRGGVYEQY
d_call: NA
v_call: TRBV18

cdr3_aa: ASRQGNQPQH
d_call: NA
v_call: TRBV28

cdr3_aa: ASSRASDGAYEQY
d_call: NA
v_call: TRBV19

cdr3_aa: ASSRLAGVAGELF
d_call: TRBD2
v_call: TRBV7-9

cdr3_aa: ASSTRNSEAF
d_call: NA
v_call: TRBV6-6

cdr3_aa: ASSPRTGETQY
d_call: NA
v_call: TRBV7-2

cdr3_aa: ATSRSLGGNTEAF
d_call: NA
v_call: TRBV15

cdr3_aa: ASSPNNMNTGELF
d_call: NA
v_call: TRBV7-8

cdr3_aa: ASSRERGLTYEQY
d_call: TRBD2
v_call: TRBV7-8

cdr3_aa: ASSPQGAEQY
d_call: NA
v_call: TRBV18

cdr3_aa: ASREIRGPYGYT
d_call: NA
v_call: TRBV2

cdr3_aa: ASSLVTGVIYEQY
d_call: TRBD1
v_call: TRBV7-8

cdr3_aa: ASSPGTGAINEQF
d_call: TRBD1
v_call: TRBV18

cdr3_aa: ASRGADTNTGELF
d_call: NA
v_call: TRBV19

cdr3_aa: ASSPGGTRQF
d_call: TRBD2
v_call: TRBV7-2

cdr3_aa: ASSEYWSGTGYEQY
d_call: TRBD1
v_call: TRBV25-1

cdr3_aa: ASSLVAGGPIETQY
d_call: TRBD2
v_call: TRBV2

cdr3_aa: ASSPSPQVYNEQF
d_call: NA
v_call: TRBV4-2

cdr3_aa: ASSESGSSYNEQF
d_call: TRBD2
v_call: TRBV2

cdr3_aa: AWSVRGGTGKLF
d_call: NA
v_call: TRBV30